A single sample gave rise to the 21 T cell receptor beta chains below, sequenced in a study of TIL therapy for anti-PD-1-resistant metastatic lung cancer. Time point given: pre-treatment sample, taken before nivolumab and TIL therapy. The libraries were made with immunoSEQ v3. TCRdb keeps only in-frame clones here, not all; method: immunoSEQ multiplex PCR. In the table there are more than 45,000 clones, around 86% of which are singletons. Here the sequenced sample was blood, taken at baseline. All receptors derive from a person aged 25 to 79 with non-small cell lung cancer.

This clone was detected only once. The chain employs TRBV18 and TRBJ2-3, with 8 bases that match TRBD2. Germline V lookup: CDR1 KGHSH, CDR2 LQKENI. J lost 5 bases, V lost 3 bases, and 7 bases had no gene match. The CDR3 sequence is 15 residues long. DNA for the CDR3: TGTGCCAGCTCACCGAACGGGGGGGCCGGAGATACGCAGTATTTT. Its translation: CASSPNGGAGDTQYF.

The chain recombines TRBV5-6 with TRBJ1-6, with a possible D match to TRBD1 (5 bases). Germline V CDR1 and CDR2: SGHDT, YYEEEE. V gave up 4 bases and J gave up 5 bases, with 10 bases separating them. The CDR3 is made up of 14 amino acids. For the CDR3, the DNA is TGTGCCAGCAGCCCTACAGGAGATAATTCACCCCTCCACTTT. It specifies CASSPTGDNSPLHF. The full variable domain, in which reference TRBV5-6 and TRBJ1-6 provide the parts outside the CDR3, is DAGVTQSPTHLIKTRGQQVTLRCSPKSGHDTVSWYQQALGQGPQFIFQYYEEEERQRGNFPDRFSGHQFPNYSSELNVNALLLGDSALYLCASSPTGDNSPLHFGNGTRLTVT.

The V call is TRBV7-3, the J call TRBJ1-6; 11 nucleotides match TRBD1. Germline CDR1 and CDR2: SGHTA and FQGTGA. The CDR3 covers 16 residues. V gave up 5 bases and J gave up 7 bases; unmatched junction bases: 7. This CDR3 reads CASSAQGQGVNSPLHF. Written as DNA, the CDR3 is TGTGCCAGCAGCGCCCAGGGACAGGGGGTAAATTCACCCCTCCACTTT.

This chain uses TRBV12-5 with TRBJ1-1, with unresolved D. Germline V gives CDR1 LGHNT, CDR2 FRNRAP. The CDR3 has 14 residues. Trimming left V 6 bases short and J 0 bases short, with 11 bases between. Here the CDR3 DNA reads TGTGCTAGTGGAGCTGACGGCATGAACACTGAAGCTTTCTTT. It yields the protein CASGADGMNTEAFF.

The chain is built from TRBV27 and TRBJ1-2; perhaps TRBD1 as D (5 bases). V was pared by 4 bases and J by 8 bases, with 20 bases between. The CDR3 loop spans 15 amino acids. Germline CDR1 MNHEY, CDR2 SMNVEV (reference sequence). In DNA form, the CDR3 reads TGTGCCAGCAGTTACTTCCAGGGTGGGGTGGAAGGCTACACCTTC. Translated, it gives CASSYFQGGVEGYTF.

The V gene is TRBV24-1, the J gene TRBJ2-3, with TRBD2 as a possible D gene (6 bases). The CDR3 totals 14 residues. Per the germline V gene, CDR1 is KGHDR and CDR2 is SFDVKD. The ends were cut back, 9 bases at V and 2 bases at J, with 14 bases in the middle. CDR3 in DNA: TGTGCCACCGGACGACGGGACTTCACAGATACGCAGTATTTT. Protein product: CATGRRDFTDTQYF.

The CDR3 DNA reads as TGTGCCAGCAGCCCCCCTTGTTACGGGAGGGGTTGTGAGCAGTTCTTC. Amino acid sequence: CASSPPCYGRGCEQFF. This chain links TRBV11-2 with TRBJ2-1; 8 bases align to TRBD2. This CDR3 comprises 16 residues. V was pared by 5 bases and J by 9 bases, with 15 bases of the junction left unmatched. The germline CDR1 and CDR2 sequences are SGHAT and FQNNGV.

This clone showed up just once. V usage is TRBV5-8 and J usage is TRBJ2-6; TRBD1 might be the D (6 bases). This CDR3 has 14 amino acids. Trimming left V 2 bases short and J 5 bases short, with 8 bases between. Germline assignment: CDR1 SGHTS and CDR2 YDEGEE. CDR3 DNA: TGTGCCAGCAGCTTCGGACAGAGGGCCAACGTCCTGACTTTC. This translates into CASSFGQRANVLTF.

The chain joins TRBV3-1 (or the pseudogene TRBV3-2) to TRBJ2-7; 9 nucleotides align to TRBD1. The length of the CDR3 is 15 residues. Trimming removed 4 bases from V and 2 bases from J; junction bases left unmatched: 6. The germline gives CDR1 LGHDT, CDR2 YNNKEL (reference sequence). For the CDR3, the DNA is TGTGCCAGCAGCCGCCGGGACAGGGCCCCCTACGAGCAGTACTTC. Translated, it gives CASSRRDRAPYEQYF.

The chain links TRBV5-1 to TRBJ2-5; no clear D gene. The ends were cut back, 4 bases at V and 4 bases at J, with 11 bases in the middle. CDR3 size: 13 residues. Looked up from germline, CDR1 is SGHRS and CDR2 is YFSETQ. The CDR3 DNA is TGCGCCAGCAGCCCTTCCGCAGGAGAGACCCAGTACTTC. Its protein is CASSPSAGETQYF.

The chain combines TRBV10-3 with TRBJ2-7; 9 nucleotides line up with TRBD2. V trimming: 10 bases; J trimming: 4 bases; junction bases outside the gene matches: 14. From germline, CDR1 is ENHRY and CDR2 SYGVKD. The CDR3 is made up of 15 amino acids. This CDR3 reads CATREGLAGKYEQYF. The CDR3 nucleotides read TGTGCCACGAGGGAGGGGCTAGCGGGAAAGTACGAGCAGTACTTC.

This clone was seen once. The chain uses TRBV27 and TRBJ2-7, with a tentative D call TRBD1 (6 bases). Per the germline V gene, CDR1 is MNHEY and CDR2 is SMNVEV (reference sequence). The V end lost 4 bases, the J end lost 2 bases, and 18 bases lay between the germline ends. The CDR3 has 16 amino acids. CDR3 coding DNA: TGTGCCAGCAGTTCACCCCGCCCAGGGGCGCCCTACGAGCAGTACTTC. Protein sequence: CASSSPRPGAPYEQYF.

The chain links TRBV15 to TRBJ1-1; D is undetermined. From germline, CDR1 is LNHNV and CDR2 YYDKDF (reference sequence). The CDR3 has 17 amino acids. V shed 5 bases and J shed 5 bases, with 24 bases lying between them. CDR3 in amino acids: CATSQSVLLQVTTEAFF. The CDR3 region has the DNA TGTGCCACCAGCCAAAGTGTACTTCTCCAGGTAACGACTGAAGCTTTCTTT.

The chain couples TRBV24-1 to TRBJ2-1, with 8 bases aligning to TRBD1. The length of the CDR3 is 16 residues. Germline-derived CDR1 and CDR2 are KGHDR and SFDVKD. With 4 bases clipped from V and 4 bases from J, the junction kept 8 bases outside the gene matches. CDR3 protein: CATSESTGGRYNEQFF. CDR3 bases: TGTGCCACCAGTGAGTCCACAGGGGGTCGATACAATGAGCAGTTCTTC.

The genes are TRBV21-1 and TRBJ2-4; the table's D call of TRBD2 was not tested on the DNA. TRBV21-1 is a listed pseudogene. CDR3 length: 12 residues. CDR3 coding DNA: TGTGCCAGCCCGAGGAATAAAAACATTCAGTACTTC. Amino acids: CASPRNKNIQYF.

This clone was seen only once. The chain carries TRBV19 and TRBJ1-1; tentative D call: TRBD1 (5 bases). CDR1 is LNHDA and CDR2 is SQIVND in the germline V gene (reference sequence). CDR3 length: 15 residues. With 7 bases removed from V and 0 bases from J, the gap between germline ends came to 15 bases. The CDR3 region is CASKHGGFVNTEAFF. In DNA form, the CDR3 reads TGTGCCAGTAAACATGGGGGATTCGTGAACACTGAAGCTTTCTTT.

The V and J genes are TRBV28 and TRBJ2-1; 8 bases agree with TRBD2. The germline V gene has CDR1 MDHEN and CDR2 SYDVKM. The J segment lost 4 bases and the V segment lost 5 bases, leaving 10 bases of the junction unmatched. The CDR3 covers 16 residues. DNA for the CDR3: TGTGCCAGCAGTCCGTCGGGGGGGGGCCCTTACAATGAGCAGTTCTTC. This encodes CASSPSGGGPYNEQFF.

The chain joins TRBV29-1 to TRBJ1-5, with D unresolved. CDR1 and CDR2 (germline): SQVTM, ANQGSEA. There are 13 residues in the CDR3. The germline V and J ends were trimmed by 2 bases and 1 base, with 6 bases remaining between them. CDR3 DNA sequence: TGCAGCGTTGAACAAGGGAGCAATCAGCCCCAGCATTTT. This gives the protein CSVEQGSNQPQHF. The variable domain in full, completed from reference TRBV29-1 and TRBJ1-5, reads SAVISQKPSRDICQRGTSLTIQCQVDSQVTMMFWYRQQPGQSLTLIATANQGSEATYESGFVIDKFPISRPNLTFSTLTVSNMSPEDSSIYLCSVEQGSNQPQHFGDGTRLSIL.

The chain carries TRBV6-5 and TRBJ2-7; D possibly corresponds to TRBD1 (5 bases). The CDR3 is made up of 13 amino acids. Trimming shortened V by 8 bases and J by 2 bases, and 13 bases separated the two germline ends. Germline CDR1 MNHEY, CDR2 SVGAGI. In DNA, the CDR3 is TGTGCCAGCCTGCACAGGCAGCCCTACGAGCAGTACTTC. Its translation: CASLHRQPYEQYF.

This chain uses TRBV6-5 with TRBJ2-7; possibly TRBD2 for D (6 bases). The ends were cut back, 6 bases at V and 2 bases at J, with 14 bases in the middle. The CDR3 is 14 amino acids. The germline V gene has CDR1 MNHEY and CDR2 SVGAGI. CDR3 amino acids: CASSRLGRTYEQYF. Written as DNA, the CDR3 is TGTGCCAGCAGCCGTTTAGGGAGGACCTACGAGCAGTACTTC.

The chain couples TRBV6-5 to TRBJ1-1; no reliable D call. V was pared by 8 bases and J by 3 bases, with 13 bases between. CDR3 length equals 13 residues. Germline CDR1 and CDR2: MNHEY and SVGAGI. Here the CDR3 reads CASCQPWDTEAFF. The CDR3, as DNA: TGTGCCAGCTGCCAGCCTTGGGACACTGAAGCTTTCTTT.